This TCR beta chain is drawn from a study of shared clonotypes between healthy human individuals. Selected positively for CCR7 and CD45RO-negative, naive CD8 cells excluded terminally differentiated effector memory CD45RA+ cells. There are 13 residues in the CDR3. With 5 bases removed from V and 4 bases from J, the gap between germline ends came to 11 bases. The germline V gene encodes CDR1 SGHTA and CDR2 FQGNSA. The method was immunoSEQ multiplex PCR; TCRdb's version includes in-frame clones alone and lacks a portion of them. The sample shows about 2.1 million clones, 93% of them seen only once. Input material: naive CD8+ T cells from PBMCs. The origin of this receptor is a man in his late teens or twenties in good health. Some clones in this sample may be carry-over from other donors' samples. The chain joins TRBV7-2 to TRBJ1-2; the D gene is possibly TRBD1 (5 bases). The CDR3 here is CASSGGTAYGYTF. DNA of the CDR3: TGTGCCAGCAGCGGCGGGACGGCCTATGGCTACACCTTC. Complete variable domain (other parts from reference TRBV7-2 and TRBJ1-2): GAGVSQSPSNKVTEKGKDVELRCDPISGHTALYWYRQSLGQGLEFLIYFQGNSAPDKSGLPSDRFSAERTGGSVSTLTIQRTQQEDSAVYLCASSGGTAYGYTFGSGTRLTVV.